This passage covers 26 T cell receptor beta chains from one sample sequenced in a study of blood T cell repertoires in COVID-19. Using immunoSEQ multiplex PCR, the repertoire was profiled, and TCRdb retains in-frame clones only, with some absent. Altogether 150,000 or so clones are present, around 80% being singletons, with the ten largest covering roughly 15%. The material sequenced was peripheral blood. The origin of the receptors is a human donor with acute or convalescent COVID-19. The donor label of this sample is uncertain.

The CDR3 DNA reads TGTGCCAGTAAACACGGGCGGGAATGGGGCACCGGGGAGCTGTTTTTT. Its translation is CASKHGREWGTGELFF. The chain has TRBV19 and TRBJ2-2, with D perhaps TRBD2 (6 bases). V was cut by 7 bases and J by 4 bases, with 19 bases left in between. Looked up from germline, CDR1 is LNHDA and CDR2 is SQIVND (reference sequence). The CDR3 extends over 16 amino acids.

V and J are TRBV4-3 and TRBJ2-7, with 11 bases that match TRBD1. CDR1 and CDR2 from the germline V gene are LGHNA and YSLEER. This CDR3 is built from 16 residues. The V gene end was trimmed by 3 bases and the J gene end by 4 bases; junction bases not matched to a gene: 8. This chain's CDR3 is CASSHGQGAREYEQYF. The CDR3 DNA sequence: TGCGCCAGCAGCCATGGACAGGGGGCGCGAGAGTACGAGCAGTACTTC.

This clone appeared a single time. The chain has TRBV7-9 and TRBJ1-2; TRBD1 agrees at 8 bases. In germline, CDR1 is SEHNR, CDR2 FQNEAQ (reference sequence). This CDR3 spans 14 amino acids. Germline trimming cut 5 bases from V and 3 bases from J; bases unmatched to any gene: 5. CDR3 DNA sequence: TGTGCCAGCAGCCCAGGACAGGGCGACTATGGCTACACCTTC. The encoded protein is CASSPGQGDYGYTF.

V and J are TRBV6-4 and TRBJ1-2, with D perhaps matching TRBD1 (5 bases). This CDR3 spans 13 amino acids. Per germline, CDR1 MRHNA and CDR2 SNTAGT. Trimming removed 0 bases at V and 4 bases at J, with 6 bases between. The CDR3 bases are TGTGCCAGCAGTGACTCCGACAGCTATGGCTACACCTTC. Its translation is CASSDSDSYGYTF.

This rearrangement joins TRBV21-1 to TRBJ1-6; no check of the table's D call, TRBD1, against the DNA was made. TRBV21-1 is assigned pseudogene status. The CDR3 has 12 residues. The CDR3, as DNA: TGTGCCAGCCAGGTCTATAATTCACCCCTCCACTTT. Encoded protein: CASQVYNSPLHF.

This chain uses TRBV7-9 with TRBJ1-2; 7 bases align to TRBD1. This CDR3 is built from 13 residues. CDR1 and CDR2 from the germline V gene are SEHNR and FQNEAQ (reference sequence). The V segment lost 5 bases and the J segment 5 bases; nucleotides outside the gene matches: 5. CDR3 sequence (DNA): TGTGCCAGCAGCCAAGACAGGGCGTATGGCTACACCTTC. Translation: CASSQDRAYGYTF. The whole variable domain, filled in from reference TRBV7-9 and TRBJ1-2, reads DTGVSQNPRHKITKRGQNVTFRCDPISEHNRLYWYRQTLGQGPEFLTYFQNEAQLEKSRLLSDRFSAERPKGSFSTLEIQRTEQGDSAMYLCASSQDRAYGYTFGSGTRLTVV.

The CDR3 region is CASSATFGQGAVSRETQYF. CDR3 sequence (DNA): TGTGCCAGCAGCGCCACATTCGGGCAGGGGGCTGTGTCGAGAGAGACCCAGTACTTC. This sequence joins TRBV9 and TRBJ2-5; TRBD1 agrees at 8 bases. The CDR3 length is 19 residues. CDR1 SGDLS and CDR2 YYNGEE come from the germline V gene. V gave up 3 bases and J gave up 4 bases; unmatched junction bases: 20. Full variable domain (missing parts from reference TRBV9 and TRBJ2-5): DSGVTQTPKHLITATGQRVTLRCSPRSGDLSVYWYQQSLDQGLQFLIQYYNGEERAKGNILERFSAQQFPDLHSELNLSSLELGDSALYFCASSATFGQGAVSRETQYFGPGTRLLVL.

This chain links TRBV5-1 with TRBJ1-2; TRBD1 matches at 7 bases. The CDR3 covers 14 residues. Per the germline V gene, CDR1 is SGHRS and CDR2 is YFSETQ. V shed 3 bases, J shed 4 bases, and the junction held 6 bases outside the gene matches. CDR3 sequence reads: CASSSADRLYGYTF. CDR3 bases: TGCGCCAGCAGCTCTGCGGACAGGCTCTATGGCTACACCTTC.

This rearrangement joins TRBV5-1 to TRBJ2-7; 9 bases are a match to TRBD1. The CDR3 has 18 amino acids. CDR1 and CDR2 (germline): SGHRS, YFSETQ. V dropped 6 bases and J dropped 2; count of bases not matched to a gene: 18. CDR3 sequence: CASTPLGDRAFTPYEQYF. The CDR3 region has the DNA TGCGCCAGCACCCCACTAGGGGACAGGGCATTCACCCCCTACGAGCAGTACTTC.

The chain has TRBV3-1 (or the pseudogene TRBV3-2) and TRBJ1-2, with 10 nucleotides matching TRBD1. After removal of 4 bases from V and 7 bases from J, the junction contained 6 bases not matched to a gene. The germline CDR1 and CDR2 sequences are LGHDT and YNNKEL (reference sequence). The CDR3 loop spans 14 amino acids. For the CDR3, the DNA is TGTGCCAGCAGCCTGACAGGGGGCGAAGGTGGCTACACCTTC. Amino acid sequence: CASSLTGGEGGYTF.

The chain links TRBV6-5 to TRBJ2-7; D gene uncertain. V shed 7 bases and J shed 4 bases, with 14 bases lying between them. The CDR3 sequence is 13 residues long. The germline V gene encodes CDR1 MNHEY and CDR2 SVGAGI. CDR3 sequence reads: CASTPPGYYEQYF. CDR3 DNA: TGTGCCAGCACTCCACCCGGTTATTACGAGCAGTACTTC.

This clone is deemed medium-sized. This rearrangement joins TRBV2 to TRBJ2-6; 7 nucleotides line up with TRBD1. CDR1 SNHLY and CDR2 FYNNEI come from the germline V gene. The CDR3 runs 16 residues. V dropped 4 bases and J dropped 1; count of bases not matched to a gene: 4. The CDR3 protein is CASSGDRASGANVLTF. CDR3 in DNA: TGTGCCAGCAGTGGAGACAGGGCATCTGGGGCCAACGTCCTGACTTTC.

This clone was detected only a few times. The chain couples TRBV5-4 to TRBJ1-1, with D possibly being TRBD1 (6 bases). V gave up 3 bases and J gave up 5 bases, with 14 bases separating them. The germline CDR1 and CDR2 sequences are SGHNT and YYREEE (reference sequence). The CDR3 spans 14 residues. CDR3 in DNA: TGTGCCAGCAGCTCCGGACAGAGGGGTACTGAAGCTTTCTTT. Translation gives CASSSGQRGTEAFF. The full variable domain, its missing parts supplied by reference TRBV5-4 and TRBJ1-1, is ETGVTQSPTHLIKTRGQQVTLRCSSQSGHNTVSWYQQALGQGPQFIFQYYREEENGRGNFPPRFSGLQFPNYSSELNVNALELDDSALYLCASSSGQRGTEAFFGQGTRLTVV.

The CDR3 DNA reads as TGTGCCAGCAGCCCCGACAGGGGAAACACTGAAGCTTTCTTT. Translated: CASSPDRGNTEAFF. The V call is TRBV5-6, the J call TRBJ1-1, with 8 bases lining up with TRBD1. The CDR3 contains 14 residues. Germline V CDR1 and CDR2: SGHDT, YYEEEE. J gave up 2 bases and V 4 bases, and 4 bases lay outside the gene matches.

This chain uses TRBV7-2 with TRBJ1-1, with D tentatively TRBD1 (5 bases). Between the trimmed V and J ends, which lost 0 bases and 5 bases, there was a span of 16 bases. The CDR3 sequence is 16 residues long. The V gene's germline CDR1 is SGHTA and CDR2 FQGNSA. The CDR3 nucleotides are TGTGCCAGCAGCTTAGCGAGGTCAGGGCTACGGACTGAAGCTTTCTTT. Its translation is CASSLARSGLRTEAFF.

The V gene is TRBV13, the J gene TRBJ1-3, with a weak D call TRBD1 (6 bases). CDR1 and CDR2 (germline): PRHDT, FYEKMQ (reference sequence). V lost 5 bases to trimming and J lost 1 base, with 12 bases between them. This CDR3 spans 15 amino acids. CDR3 residues: CASSPTGFSGNTIYF. The CDR3 nucleotides are TGTGCCAGCAGCCCAACAGGGTTTTCTGGAAACACCATATATTTT.

This clone was seen only once. The chain has TRBV19 and TRBJ2-6, with D possibly TRBD1 on 5 matching bases. Germline V gives CDR1 LNHDA, CDR2 SQIVND (reference sequence). With 5 bases removed from V and 1 base from J, the gap between germline ends came to 9 bases. CDR3 length: 15 residues. The CDR3 reads CASSDDRSGANVLTF. CDR3 in DNA: TGTGCCAGTAGTGACGACAGATCTGGGGCCAACGTCCTGACTTTC. Using reference TRBV19 and TRBJ2-6 for the parts outside the CDR3, the full variable domain is DGGITQSPKYLFRKEGQNVTLSCEQNLNHDAMYWYRQDPGQGLRLIYYSQIVNDFQKGDIAEGYSVSREKKESFPLTVTSAQKNPTAFYLCASSDDRSGANVLTFGAGSRLTVL.

The rearrangement joins TRBV7-9 to TRBJ2-7, with a possible D match to TRBD2 (5 bases). Germline CDR1 and CDR2: SEHNR and FQNEAQ (reference sequence). The CDR3 runs 16 residues. V lost 5 bases, J lost 2 bases, and 19 bases lay in between. In DNA, the CDR3 is TGTGCCAGCAGCCATAACACCGCGGGCCGGGCCTACGAGCAGTACTTC. Translated: CASSHNTAGRAYEQYF.

V usage is TRBV3-1 (or the pseudogene TRBV3-2) and J usage is TRBJ2-2; D is possibly TRBD2 (5 bases). Deletions cut 7 bases from V and 0 bases from J, with 18 bases between. CDR3 length equals 17 residues. The germline V gene encodes CDR1 LGHDT and CDR2 YNNKEL (reference sequence). The CDR3 coding sequence is TGTGCCAGCACCTGCCGGGGTGCCTGCGCGAACACCGGGGAGCTGTTTTTT. This sequence encodes CASTCRGACANTGELFF.

The V gene is TRBV24-1, the J gene TRBJ2-3, with 8 positions matching TRBD2. Unmatched junction bases numbered 9, after V lost 5 bases and J lost 6 bases. CDR3 length equals 15 residues. Germline V gene lookup returns CDR1 KGHDR and CDR2 SFDVKD. The CDR3 region is CATSATGTRGDTQYF. CDR3 sequence (DNA): TGTGCCACCAGTGCAACCGGGACTAGGGGGGATACGCAGTATTTT.

This clone was picked up a small number of times. The chain uses TRBV7-9 and TRBJ1-2; 10 bases are shared with TRBD1. From germline, CDR1 is SEHNR and CDR2 FQNEAQ (reference sequence). Germline trimming cut 4 bases from V and 2 bases from J; bases unmatched to any gene: 10. The CDR3 is made up of 17 amino acids. CDR3 in DNA: TGTGCCAGCAGCTACCCTCCTAAGACAGGGGGCAACTATGGCTACACCTTC. Protein: CASSYPPKTGGNYGYTF.

Here the CDR3 DNA reads TGTGCCAGCAGTGAGGGGGCCCCCGAAGCTTTCTTT. It is translated as CASSEGAPEAFF. The chain joins TRBV6-1 to TRBJ1-1, with D perhaps matching TRBD1 (6 bases). Trimming removed 3 bases from V and 8 bases from J, with 10 bases in between. Germline V gives CDR1 MNHNS, CDR2 SASEGT. The CDR3 is 12 residues long.

The CDR3 nucleotides read TGTGCCAGCTCAACCGACAGGGTTGGTGGAAACACCATATATTTT. It specifies CASSTDRVGGNTIYF. The chain joins TRBV9 to TRBJ1-3; 7 bases are a match to TRBD1. The V segment lost 7 bases and the J segment 3 bases; nucleotides outside the gene matches: 10. The CDR3 spans 15 residues. The germline V gene has CDR1 SGDLS and CDR2 YYNGEE.

The chain employs TRBV5-8 and TRBJ1-5, with 8 bases lining up with TRBD1. The germline V gene encodes CDR1 SGHTS and CDR2 YDEGEE. This CDR3 comprises 13 residues. J gave up 5 bases and V 7 bases, and 5 bases lay outside the gene matches. The CDR3 is CASQGATDQPQHF. CDR3 DNA sequence: TGTGCCAGCCAGGGGGCGACGGATCAGCCCCAGCATTTT.

There are many counts of this clone. V is TRBV27 and J is TRBJ1-2; 9 bases match TRBD1. The CDR3 runs 17 residues. Germline assignment: CDR1 MNHEY and CDR2 SMNVEV (reference sequence). The junction had 9 bases not matched to a gene; V was cut back by 0 bases and J by 4 bases. CDR3 sequence (DNA): TGTGCCAGCAGTTTATCCAGGAGGGACAGGGATCTCTATGGCTACACCTTC. This codes for CASSLSRRDRDLYGYTF.

The V and J genes are TRBV2 and TRBJ1-1; 8 nucleotides match TRBD1. This CDR3 contains 17 residues. Germline CDR1 reads SNHLY; CDR2 reads FYNNEI. The V segment lost 0 bases and the J segment 5 bases; nucleotides outside the gene matches: 11. CDR3 protein: CASSEAVTGVLGTEAFF. The CDR3 bases are TGTGCCAGCAGTGAAGCTGTGACAGGGGTTCTGGGGACTGAAGCTTTCTTT. The full variable domain, in which reference TRBV2 and TRBJ1-1 provide the parts outside the CDR3, is EPEVTQTPSHQVTQMGQEVILRCVPISNHLYFYWYRQILGQKVEFLVSFYNNEISEKSEIFDDQFSVERPDGSNFTLKIRSTKLEDSAMYFCASSEAVTGVLGTEAFFGQGTRLTVV.